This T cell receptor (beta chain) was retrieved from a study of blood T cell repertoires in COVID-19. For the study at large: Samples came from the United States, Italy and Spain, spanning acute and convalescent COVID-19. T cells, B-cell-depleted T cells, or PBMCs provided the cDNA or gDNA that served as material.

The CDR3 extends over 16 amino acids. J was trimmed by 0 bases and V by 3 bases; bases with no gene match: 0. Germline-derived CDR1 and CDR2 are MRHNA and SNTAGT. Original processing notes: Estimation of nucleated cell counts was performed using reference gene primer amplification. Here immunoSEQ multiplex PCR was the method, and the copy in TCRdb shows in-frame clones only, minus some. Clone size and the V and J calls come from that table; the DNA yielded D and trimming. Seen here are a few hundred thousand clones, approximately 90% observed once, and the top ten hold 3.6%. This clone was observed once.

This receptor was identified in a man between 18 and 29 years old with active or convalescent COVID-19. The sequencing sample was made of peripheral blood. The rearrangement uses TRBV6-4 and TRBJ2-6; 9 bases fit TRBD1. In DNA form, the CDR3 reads TGTGCCAGCAGTGAGACAGGGGGCTCTGGGGCCAACGTCCTGACTTTC. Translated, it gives CASSETGGSGANVLTF.